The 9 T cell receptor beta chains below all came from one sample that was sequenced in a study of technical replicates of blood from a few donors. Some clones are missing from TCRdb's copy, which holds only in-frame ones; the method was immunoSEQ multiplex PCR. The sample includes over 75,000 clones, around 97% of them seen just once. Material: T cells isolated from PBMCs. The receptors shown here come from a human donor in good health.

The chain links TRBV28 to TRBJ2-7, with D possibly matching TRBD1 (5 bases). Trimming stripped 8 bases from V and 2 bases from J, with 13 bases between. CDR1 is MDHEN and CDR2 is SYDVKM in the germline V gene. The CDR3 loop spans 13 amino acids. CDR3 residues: CASVRTDTYEQYF. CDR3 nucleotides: TGTGCCAGCGTAAGGACGGACACCTACGAGCAGTACTTC.

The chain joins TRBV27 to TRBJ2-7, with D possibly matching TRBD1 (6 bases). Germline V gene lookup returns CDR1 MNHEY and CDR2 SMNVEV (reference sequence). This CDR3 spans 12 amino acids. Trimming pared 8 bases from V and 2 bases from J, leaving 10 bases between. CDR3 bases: TGTGCCAGCCGTACAGGGCCCTACGAGCAGTACTTC. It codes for CASRTGPYEQYF.

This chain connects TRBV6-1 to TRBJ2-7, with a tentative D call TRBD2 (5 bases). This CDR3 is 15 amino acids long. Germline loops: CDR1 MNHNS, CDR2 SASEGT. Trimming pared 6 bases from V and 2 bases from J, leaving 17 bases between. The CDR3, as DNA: TGTGCCAGCAGGGGGAGACACGATTACCCCTACGAGCAGTACTTC. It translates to CASRGRHDYPYEQYF.

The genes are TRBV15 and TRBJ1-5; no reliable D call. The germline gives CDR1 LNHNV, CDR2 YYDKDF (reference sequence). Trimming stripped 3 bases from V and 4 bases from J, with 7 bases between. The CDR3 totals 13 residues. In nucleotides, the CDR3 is TGTGCCACCAGCAGGTTACAAAATCAGCCCCAGCATTTT. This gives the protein CATSRLQNQPQHF. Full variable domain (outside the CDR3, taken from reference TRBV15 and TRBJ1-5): DAMVIQNPRYQVTQFGKPVTLSCSQTLNHNVMYWYQQKSSQAPKLLFHYYDKDFNNEADTPDNFQSRRPNTSFCFLDIRSPGLGDTAMYLCATSRLQNQPQHFGDGTRLSIL.

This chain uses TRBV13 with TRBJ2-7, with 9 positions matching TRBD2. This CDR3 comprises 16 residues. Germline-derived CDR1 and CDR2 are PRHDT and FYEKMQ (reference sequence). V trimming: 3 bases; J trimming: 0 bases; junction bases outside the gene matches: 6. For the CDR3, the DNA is TGTGCCAGCAGCTTCCCCTTGACTAGCGGCTCCTACGAGCAGTACTTC. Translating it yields CASSFPLTSGSYEQYF. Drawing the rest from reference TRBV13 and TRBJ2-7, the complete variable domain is AAGVIQSPRHLIKEKRETATLKCYPIPRHDTVYWYQQGPGQDPQFLISFYEKMQSDKGSIPDRFSAQQFSDYHSELNMSSLELGDSALYFCASSFPLTSGSYEQYFGPGTRLTVT.

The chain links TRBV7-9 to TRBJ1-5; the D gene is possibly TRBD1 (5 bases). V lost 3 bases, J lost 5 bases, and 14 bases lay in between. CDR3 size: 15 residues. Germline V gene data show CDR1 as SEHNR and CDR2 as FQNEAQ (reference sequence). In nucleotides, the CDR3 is TGTGCCAGCAGCTTGGGCCGGAGGGGCGATCAGCCCCAGCATTTT. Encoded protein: CASSLGRRGDQPQHF.

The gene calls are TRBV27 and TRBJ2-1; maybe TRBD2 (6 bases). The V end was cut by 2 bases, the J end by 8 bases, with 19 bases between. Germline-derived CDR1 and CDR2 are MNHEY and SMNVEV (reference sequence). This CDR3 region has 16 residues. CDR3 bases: TGTGCCAGCAGTTTAATGGTCGGGACTTCGAGGGATGAGCAGTTCTTC. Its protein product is CASSLMVGTSRDEQFF.

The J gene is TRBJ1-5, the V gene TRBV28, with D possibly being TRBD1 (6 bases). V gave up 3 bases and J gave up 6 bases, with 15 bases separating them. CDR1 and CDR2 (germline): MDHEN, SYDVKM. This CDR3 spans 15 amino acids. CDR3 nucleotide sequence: TGTGCCAGCAGTTTGGGTCAGGGGTTTTTTCAGCCCCAGCATTTT. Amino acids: CASSLGQGFFQPQHF.

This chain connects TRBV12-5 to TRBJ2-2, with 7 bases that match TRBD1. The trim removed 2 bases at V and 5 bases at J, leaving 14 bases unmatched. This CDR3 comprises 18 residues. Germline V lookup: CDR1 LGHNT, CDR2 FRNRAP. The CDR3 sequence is CASGLRLTGASGTGELFF. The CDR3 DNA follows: TGTGCTAGTGGTTTGAGGTTAACAGGGGCAAGTGGGACCGGGGAGCTGTTTTTT.